This entry concerns a single T cell receptor beta chain. Its specific antigen is unknown. Base qualities were left out, and no much larger clone turns up one base away. The library was produced with the immunoSEQ multiplex PCR assay. In the authors' own workflow: A statistical classification framework was built to diagnose cytomegalovirus status from the catalog of TCR beta chain sequences. TCRdb retrieved this table from immuneACCESS and kept in-frame rearrangements only. Not all clones are present; in checked studies, unresolved V genes account for under half, and no reason is known for the remainder. That table supplies the V and J calls and clone size; D and trimming were determined from the DNA. The sample profile shows fewer than 300,000 clones; 88% of them were found once. In total, the top ten clones hold about 0.9% of the sample. Trimming takes 6 bases off V and 7 bases off J; junction bases not matched to a gene: 6. Its CDR3 holds 12 amino acids, cysteine through phenylalanine. CDR3 DNA only is kept here, 36 bases in frame from base 1. From the germline V gene (reference sequence), CDR1 is MNHEY and CDR2 is SMNVEV.

The data originate from a study of cytomegalovirus exposure and HLA in healthy donors (dated by TCRdb to 2015 to 2018). The study in broad terms: The 550 to 750 repertoires of the first cohort and the approximately 130 validation repertoires were produced on the same platform, according to a later analysis. Besides the first cohort of approximately 710 subjects, a separate validation cohort made up of over 95 different subjects was used. The study combined high-throughput TCR immunosequencing, statistical association of individual TCRs with disease status, and machine learning to predict cytomegalovirus infection status. The study aimed to test whether cataloging public T cell receptors could reveal signatures of past pathogen exposure. The paper as a whole reports these results and caveats: Across donors, most TCR sequences were observed very rarely, whereas some public TCRs were present in many individuals. In a later analysis, TCRs clustered in the first cohort were found to also tend to co-occur in the roughly 130 validation repertoires, with 85% to 95% of cluster scores above 0. Three of the identified cytomegalovirus-associated TCR beta chains were confirmed in vitro to be specific for cytomegalovirus antigens. Cytomegalovirus status was reported to be diagnosed by the classifier with high specificity and sensitivity in both the original and validation cohorts. The authors suggested that the approach could potentially be extended to other disease states and immunological phenotypes. In the study, approximately 160 TCR beta chains were listed as associated with cytomegalovirus. A later analysis lacked HLA typing for the validation cohort, so it scored co-occurrence in that cohort across all 110 or so repertoires.

The donors were included in the validation cohort of roughly 120 subjects, a group kept apart from the approximately 670-subject first cohort. Sequencing input: PBMCs. The origin of this receptor is a woman aged 18-29 years in good health and CMV-seronegative. The sequence joins TRBV27 to TRBJ2-7; 7 middle bases align to TRBD1. The CDR3 region reads CASSQQGLEQYF. At the DNA level, the sequence is TGTGCCAGCAGCCAACAGGGGTTAGAGCAGTACTTC.